The clone carrying this TCR beta chain occurred a few times. What it binds is not known. The PCR ran on 60 Vbeta and 13 Jbeta primers. Sequencing used immunoSEQ multiplex PCR; TCRdb keeps in-frame clones, though not all of them. The sample records 100,000 to 150,000 clones, around 77% being singletons. This sample is part of a study of cytomegalovirus exposure and HLA in healthy donors. Findings of the study overall: Most TCR sequences were uncommon, yet certain public TCRs appeared in many donors.

This CDR3 has 14 amino acids. Trimming cost V 5 bases and J 0 bases, with 10 bases left between them. Germline CDR1 and CDR2: LNHNV and YYDKDF (reference sequence). The chain is built from TRBV15 and TRBJ1-1; D remains ambiguous. The source of this sequence is a woman aged 40 to 50 in good health and CMV-seropositive. Source material: PBMCs. This chain's CDR3 is CATSRQAMNTEAFF. Written as DNA, the CDR3 is TGTGCCACCAGCCGTCAGGCCATGAACACTGAAGCTTTCTTT. Looking up the rest from reference TRBV15 and TRBJ1-1 gives the full variable domain: DAMVIQNPRYQVTQFGKPVTLSCSQTLNHNVMYWYQQKSSQAPKLLFHYYDKDFNNEADTPDNFQSRRPNTSFCFLDIRSPGLGDTAMYLCATSRQAMNTEAFFGQGTRLTVV.